These T cell receptor beta chains were read from a single sample in a study of shared clonotypes between healthy human individuals. TCRdb's table, derived via immunoSEQ multiplex PCR, lists solely in-frame clones and lacks some. Found here are fewer than 600,000 clones, around 78% of them singletons; the top ten hold about 12%. Sequencing was performed on PBMCs. Receptors were obtained from a woman aged 40 to 55 in good health. Some clones in this sample may be carry-over from other donors' samples. Each CDR3 is given with its conserved first and last residue.

>TRBJ1-2|TRBV6-5
CASSRDRGYYGYTF
>TRBJ1-3|TRBV28
CASSPPLLQSSGNTIYF
>TRBJ1-4|TRBV7-9
CASSLDTTNEKLFF
>TRBJ1-4|TRBV14
CASSPRFTNEKLFF
>TRBJ2-1|TRBV29-1
CSAVEGSNNEQFF
>TRBJ1-2|TRBV9
CASSTSEGSYGYTF
>TRBJ1-4|TRBV9
CASSAGVGEKLFF
>TRBJ1-3|TRBV10-1
CATSIRGRRNTIYF
>TRBJ1-1|TRBV4-2
CASSQDVARLYPQGTEAFF
>TRBJ2-1|TRBV7-6
CASSLVGPPTPNEQFF
>TRBJ2-5|TRBV7-9
CASSPDAGQQETQYF
>TRBJ2-6|TRBV7-9
CASSWDRGAPGANVLTF
>TRBJ1-1|TRBV7-9
CASSLARTGMNTEAFF
>TRBJ2-7|TRBV7-2
CASSLGKNHNAYEQYF
>TRBJ1-2|TRBV5-6
CASSPDRELKDTF
>TRBJ2-1|TRBV2
CASSGTSGRGNEQFF
>TRBJ2-5|TRBV15
CATSARGYSGRIETQYF
>TRBJ2-7|TRBV7-8
CASSLARYEQYF
>TRBJ2-2|TRBV19
CATRQSNTNTGELFF
>TRBJ2-5|TRBV7-3
CASSLTGGGQGETQYF
>TRBJ2-1|TRBV4-1
CASSPRVYNEQFF
>TRBJ2-7|TRBV23-1
CASSQFDRTYEQYF